These T cell receptor beta chains were read from a single sample in a study of T cell responses to AZD1222 COVID-19 vaccine. Some clones are missing from TCRdb's copy, which holds only in-frame ones; the method was immunoSEQ multiplex PCR. The table shows some 120,000 clones, with approximately 94% occurring only once. The material sequenced was peripheral blood, taken on day 0 of AZD1222 vaccination. The source of these receptors is an adult in good health. Each CDR3 is given with its conserved first and last residue. A D gene is named only where the DNA matches it firmly. Clone size is not always given. Where it is, it says once, few, many or a class for expanded clones.

D gene: TRBD1
J gene: TRBJ1-3
V gene: TRBV30
clone size: NA
CDR3 DNA: TGTGCCGGTTTCCGGGACAGGGTTGGAAACACCATATATTTT
CDR3 protein: CAGFRDRVGNTIYF

D gene: NA
J gene: TRBJ2-5
V gene: TRBV28
clone size: NA
CDR3 DNA: TGTGCCAGCAGTTCCTTACTTCCGTACCAAGAGACCCAGTACTTC
CDR3 protein: CASSSLLPYQETQYF

D gene: NA
J gene: TRBJ2-7
V gene: TRBV21-1
clone size: NA
CDR3 DNA: TGTGCCAGCAGCCGTATCCTCGGGCAGTACTTC
CDR3 protein: CASSRILGQYF

D gene: TRBD1
J gene: TRBJ1-1
V gene: TRBV7-9
clone size: NA
CDR3 DNA: TGTGCCAGCAGCTTACAGGGGGCGAACACTGAAGCTTTCTTT
CDR3 protein: CASSLQGANTEAFF

D gene: TRBD1
J gene: TRBJ2-2
V gene: TRBV7-9
clone size: few
CDR3 DNA: TGTGCCAGCAGCCTGGGCGGTGCAGGGGGTATCACCGGGGAGCTGTTTTTT
CDR3 protein: CASSLGGAGGITGELFF

D gene: NA
J gene: TRBJ2-1
V gene: TRBV11-2
clone size: NA
CDR3 DNA: TGTGCCAGCAGCTGGCCGGCGGGGAAGGGGGCGAGTGAGCAGTTCTTC
CDR3 protein: CASSWPAGKGASEQFF

D gene: TRBD2
J gene: TRBJ2-1
V gene: TRBV6-4
clone size: NA
CDR3 DNA: TGTGCCAGCAGTGACTCGCGCTGGACTAGTCGGCATGAGCAGTTCTTC
CDR3 protein: CASSDSRWTSRHEQFF

D gene: NA
J gene: TRBJ2-2
V gene: TRBV7-3
clone size: NA
CDR3 DNA: TGTGCCAGCAGCATCTACAGGGAGGGGACCGGGGAGCTGTTTTTT
CDR3 protein: CASSIYREGTGELFF

D gene: TRBD1
J gene: TRBJ1-5
V gene: TRBV7-9
clone size: NA
CDR3 DNA: TGTGCCAGCAGCTTAGGGACAGGGGGCATCCAGAATCAGCCCCAGCATTTT
CDR3 protein: CASSLGTGGIQNQPQHF

D gene: NA
J gene: TRBJ1-4
V gene: TRBV3-1/TRBV3-2
clone size: NA
CDR3 DNA: TGTGCCAGCAGCCAAGATCGACTGACTAATGAAAAACTGTTTTTT
CDR3 protein: CASSQDRLTNEKLFF

D gene: NA
J gene: TRBJ1-1
V gene: TRBV3-1/TRBV3-2
clone size: NA
CDR3 DNA: TGTGCCAGCAGCCAATTCGGAGGGGGTGGGGCTGAAGCTTTCTTT
CDR3 protein: CASSQFGGGGAEAFF

D gene: TRBD2
J gene: TRBJ2-3
V gene: TRBV7-8
clone size: NA
CDR3 DNA: TGTGCCAGCAGTCCTCGACTAGCGGGGGTCACAGATACGCAGTATTTT
CDR3 protein: CASSPRLAGVTDTQYF

D gene: NA
J gene: TRBJ2-3
V gene: TRBV11-3
clone size: NA
CDR3 DNA: TGTGCCAGCAGCTTAAGACCCCCACTGGATACGCAGTATTTT
CDR3 protein: CASSLRPPLDTQYF

D gene: NA
J gene: TRBJ1-2
V gene: TRBV28
clone size: NA
CDR3 DNA: TGTGCCAGCAGTCTAGGGTCGCAGCACTATGGCTACACCTTC
CDR3 protein: CASSLGSQHYGYTF

D gene: NA
J gene: TRBJ1-5
V gene: TRBV2
clone size: NA
CDR3 DNA: TGTGCCAGCAACGGGGAGACCAACCGAGGGAATCAGCCCCAGCATTTT
CDR3 protein: CASNGETNRGNQPQHF

D gene: NA
J gene: TRBJ2-5
V gene: TRBV4-1
clone size: NA
CDR3 DNA: TGCGCCAGCAGCCCGAGGGTAGGGGAGACCCAGTACTTC
CDR3 protein: CASSPRVGETQYF

D gene: NA
J gene: TRBJ1-2
V gene: TRBV29-1
clone size: once
CDR3 DNA: TGCAGCGCTCGCACGGGGGTTGGGAATTTTGGCTACACCTTC
CDR3 protein: CSARTGVGNFGYTF

D gene: TRBD1
J gene: TRBJ2-2
V gene: TRBV28
clone size: NA
CDR3 DNA: TGTGCCAGCAGTGCAGGGGGCGCAAGCACCGGGGAGCTGTTTTTT
CDR3 protein: CASSAGGASTGELFF

D gene: NA
J gene: TRBJ1-6
V gene: TRBV5-6
clone size: NA
CDR3 DNA: TGTGCCAGCAGCTTTCGGACGGTGGGAGCCCCCTATAATTCACCCCTCCACTTT
CDR3 protein: CASSFRTVGAPYNSPLHF

D gene: NA
J gene: TRBJ1-5
V gene: TRBV2
clone size: NA
CDR3 DNA: TGTGCCAGCAGACGAGGCAGGGGCGGTCAGCCCCAGCATTTT
CDR3 protein: CASRRGRGGQPQHF

D gene: NA
J gene: TRBJ1-1
V gene: TRBV7-2
clone size: NA
CDR3 DNA: TGTGCCAGCAGCTTAGGACTAGGAGCTGTCACTGAAGCTTTCTTT
CDR3 protein: CASSLGLGAVTEAFF

D gene: NA
J gene: TRBJ2-7
V gene: TRBV6-2/TRBV6-3
clone size: NA
CDR3 DNA: TGTGCCAGCAGTTTCGGGGACCGCTACGAGCAGTACTTC
CDR3 protein: CASSFGDRYEQYF

D gene: NA
J gene: TRBJ1-2
V gene: TRBV3-1/TRBV3-2
clone size: once
CDR3 DNA: TGTGCCAGCAGCCAAGCTGGGAGAACTAACTATGGCTACACCTTC
CDR3 protein: CASSQAGRTNYGYTF

D gene: TRBD2
J gene: TRBJ2-5
V gene: TRBV6-5
clone size: few
CDR3 DNA: TGTGCCGGATTGAGGACGGCGGGAGGACTCGGGACCCAGTACTTC
CDR3 protein: CAGLRTAGGLGTQYF

D gene: NA
J gene: TRBJ1-1
V gene: TRBV29-1
clone size: once
CDR3 DNA: TGCAGCGTGGGGAGCGGGAACACTGAAGCTTTCTTT
CDR3 protein: CSVGSGNTEAFF

D gene: TRBD2
J gene: TRBJ2-3
V gene: TRBV5-1
clone size: NA
CDR3 DNA: TGCGCCAGCAGCTTTCTAGCGGGAGATTTCGATACGCAGTATTTT
CDR3 protein: CASSFLAGDFDTQYF

D gene: NA
J gene: TRBJ1-4
V gene: TRBV5-1
clone size: once
CDR3 DNA: TGCGCCAGCAAAGTTTCGTCAGGGCGCGAAAAACTGTTTTTT
CDR3 protein: CASKVSSGREKLFF

D gene: NA
J gene: TRBJ2-1
V gene: TRBV19
clone size: NA
CDR3 DNA: TGTGCCAGCAAAAGGACGGATTACAATGAGCAGTTCTTC
CDR3 protein: CASKRTDYNEQFF

D gene: NA
J gene: TRBJ2-2
V gene: TRBV6-4
clone size: NA
CDR3 DNA: TGTGCCAGCCGGACAGACGCTAACACCGGGGAGCTGTTTTTT
CDR3 protein: CASRTDANTGELFF